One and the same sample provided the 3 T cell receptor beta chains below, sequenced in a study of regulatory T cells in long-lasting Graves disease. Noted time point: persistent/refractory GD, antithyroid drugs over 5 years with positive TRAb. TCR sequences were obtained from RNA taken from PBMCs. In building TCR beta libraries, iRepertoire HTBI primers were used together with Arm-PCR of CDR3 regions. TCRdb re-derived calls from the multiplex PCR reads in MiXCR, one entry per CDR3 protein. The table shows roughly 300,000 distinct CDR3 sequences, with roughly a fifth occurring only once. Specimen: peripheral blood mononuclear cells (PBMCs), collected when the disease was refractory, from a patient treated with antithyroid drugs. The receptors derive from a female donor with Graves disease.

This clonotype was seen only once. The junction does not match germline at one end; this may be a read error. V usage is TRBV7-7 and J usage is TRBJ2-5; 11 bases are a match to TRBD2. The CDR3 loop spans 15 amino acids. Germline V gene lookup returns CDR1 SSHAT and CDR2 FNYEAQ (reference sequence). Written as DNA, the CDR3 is TGTGCTAGCAATCCAACTAGCGGGAGCCAAGAGACCCAGTACTTC. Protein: CASNPTSGSQETQYF.

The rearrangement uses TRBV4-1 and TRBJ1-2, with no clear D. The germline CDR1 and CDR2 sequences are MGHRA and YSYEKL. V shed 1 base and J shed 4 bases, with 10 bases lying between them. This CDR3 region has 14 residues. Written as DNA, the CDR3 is TGCGCCAGCAGCCAAGTTGCGATCCCCTATGGCTACACCTTC. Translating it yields CASSQVAIPYGYTF.

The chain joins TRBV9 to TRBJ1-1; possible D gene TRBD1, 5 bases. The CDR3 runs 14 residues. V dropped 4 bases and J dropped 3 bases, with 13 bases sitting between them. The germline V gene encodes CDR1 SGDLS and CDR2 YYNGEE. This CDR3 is CASSRGVGDTEAFF. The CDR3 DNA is TGTGCCAGCAGCAGAGGGGTTGGGGACACTGAAGCTTTCTTT.